Below, 25 T cell receptor beta chains from the same sample are listed, as sequenced in a study of beta chain features in type 1 diabetes. cDNA synthesis used the whole RNA isolate, giving expressed TCRB sequences. Sequencing used immunoSEQ multiplex PCR; TCRdb keeps in-frame clones, though not all of them. Of under 900,000 clones in the sample, roughly a sixth were seen once. Sequencing was performed on naive CD4+ T cells from blood. The receptors here all came from a woman between 18 and 29 years old in good health.

V and J are TRBV4-3 and TRBJ2-3; the D is unclear. Looked up from germline, CDR1 is LGHNA and CDR2 is YSLEER. V gave up 4 bases and J gave up 0 bases, with 5 bases separating them. This CDR3 is 13 amino acids long. The CDR3 DNA follows: TGCGCCAGCAGCCGGATTAGCACAGATACGCAGTATTTT. Translating gives CASSRISTDTQYF.

The count of this clone is one. The chain combines TRBV7-2 with TRBJ1-1, with 8 bases identical to TRBD1. CDR1 is SGHTA and CDR2 is FQGNSA in the germline V gene. The CDR3 sequence is 13 residues long. The J segment lost 4 bases and the V segment lost 5 bases, leaving 3 bases of the junction unmatched. CDR3 amino acids: CASSTGQGTEAFF. Written as DNA, the CDR3 is TGTGCCAGCAGCACCGGACAGGGCACTGAAGCTTTCTTT.

This clone was counted only a few times. The rearrangement joins TRBV7-9 to TRBJ1-2; D is uncertain. V lost 0 bases and J 5 bases, leaving 7 bases between the germline ends. The CDR3 is 13 residues long. Looked up from germline, CDR1 is SEHNR and CDR2 is FQNEAQ (reference sequence). The CDR3 sequence is CASSLANGYGYTF. In nucleotides, the CDR3 is TGTGCCAGCAGCTTAGCTAACGGGTATGGCTACACCTTC.

V is TRBV4-3 and J is TRBJ2-1; no clear D. The CDR3 is 12 amino acids. Germline CDR1 LGHNA, CDR2 YSLEER. Trimming cost V 1 base and J 9 bases, with 7 bases left between them. DNA of the CDR3: TGCGCCAGCAGCCAAGTCTCGGGTGAGCAGTTCTTC. It encodes CASSQVSGEQFF.

For this clone: This CDR3 is also generated by other DNA sequences in the sample. V and J are TRBV28 and TRBJ2-2; 7 bases fit TRBD1. Germline trimming cut 5 bases from V and 1 base from J; bases unmatched to any gene: 4. Germline-derived CDR1 and CDR2 are MDHEN and SYDVKM. CDR3 length: 15 amino acids. The CDR3 is CASSPGQLNTGELFF. The CDR3 DNA follows: TGTGCCAGCAGTCCGGGACAGTTGAACACCGGGGAGCTGTTTTTT.

V and J are TRBV6-5 and TRBJ2-7, with D possibly TRBD2 on 6 matching bases. V was trimmed by 2 bases and J by 1 base, leaving 15 bases between them. The CDR3 consists of 16 residues. The germline gives CDR1 MNHEY, CDR2 SVGAGI. CDR3 sequence: CASSYAAGRLSYEQYF. The CDR3 DNA sequence: TGTGCCAGCAGTTACGCTGCGGGAAGACTTTCCTACGAGCAGTACTTC.

A few counts support this clone. V and J are TRBV7-2 and TRBJ2-7; a weak D match, TRBD1 (5 bases). CDR1 is SGHTA and CDR2 is FQGNSA in the germline V gene. This CDR3 has 13 amino acids. Trimming removed 5 bases at V and 5 bases at J, with 13 bases between. Written as DNA, the CDR3 is TGTGCCAGCAGCCTCCGAAGGGGCGACGAGCAGTACTTC. It encodes CASSLRRGDEQYF.

The rearrangement links TRBV11-2 to TRBJ2-1, with D tentatively TRBD2 (6 bases). The CDR3 has 18 amino acids. Germline values: CDR1 SGHAT, CDR2 FQNNGV. Deletions cut 0 bases from V and 3 bases from J, with 18 bases between. CDR3 in DNA: TGTGCCAGCAGCTTAGATTCCCCCCACAAGGGACTCTACAATGAGCAGTTCTTC. This translates into CASSLDSPHKGLYNEQFF.

The chain combines TRBV28 with TRBJ2-6; possible D gene TRBD2, 5 bases. Trimming shortened V by 7 bases and J by 2 bases, and 12 bases separated the two germline ends. Germline loops: CDR1 MDHEN, CDR2 SYDVKM. CDR3 length: 15 residues. The CDR3 protein is CASIKQRAGANVLTF. CDR3 bases: TGTGCCAGCATCAAACAGAGGGCTGGGGCCAACGTCCTGACTTTC.

The CDR3 sequence is CASSEVSGYEQYF. Here the CDR3 DNA reads TGTGCCAGCAGTGAAGTGAGCGGCTACGAGCAGTACTTC. The genes are TRBV6-1 and TRBJ2-7, with D tentatively TRBD2 (5 bases). The V and J ends lost 1 base and 3 bases respectively, with 7 bases between them. This CDR3 is built from 13 residues. Germline CDR1 is MNHNS and CDR2 is SASEGT.

The gene calls are TRBV7-2 and TRBJ2-3, with 9 bases matching TRBD1. Germline trimming cut 4 bases from V and 5 bases from J; bases unmatched to any gene: 16. The CDR3 is 18 amino acids. The germline V gene encodes CDR1 SGHTA and CDR2 FQGNSA. The CDR3 region is CASSSPRGTGTAVDTQYF. CDR3 nucleotide sequence: TGTGCCAGCAGCTCCCCGAGGGGGACAGGGACGGCCGTAGATACGCAGTATTTT.

In its sample, this clone was seen a few times. The chain has TRBV7-9 and TRBJ2-6, with D possibly being TRBD2 (5 bases). The CDR3 consists of 19 residues. V shed 6 bases and J shed 4 bases, with 25 bases lying between them. CDR1 and CDR2 from the germline V gene are SEHNR and FQNEAQ (reference sequence). Here the CDR3 DNA reads TGTGCCAGCAGACGATACCAAGCGGACCCCTCTCTCGGGGCCAACGTCCTGACTTTC. It is translated as CASRRYQADPSLGANVLTF.

This clone was counted only a few times. V usage is TRBV7-8 and J usage is TRBJ1-4; unclear D gene. Germline V gene sequence: CDR1 SGHVS, CDR2 FQNEAQ. Trimming left V 5 bases short and J 0 bases short, with 4 bases between. This CDR3 contains 13 residues. The CDR3 protein is CASSRATNEKLFF. For the CDR3, the DNA is TGTGCCAGCAGCCGGGCAACTAATGAAAAACTGTTTTTT.

The genes are TRBV28 and TRBJ2-7; 10 positions match TRBD1. Per germline, CDR1 MDHEN and CDR2 SYDVKM. With V trimmed by 7 bases and J by 6 bases, 9 bases remained unmatched. The CDR3 is 14 residues long. The CDR3 coding sequence is TGTGCCAGCAAGACGGGGACAGGGGCTGGCGAGCAGTACTTC. As protein: CASKTGTGAGEQYF.

This clone was seen more than once but under ten times. The chain joins TRBV2 to TRBJ1-1, with TRBD1 matching 8 bases. CDR1 SNHLY and CDR2 FYNNEI come from the germline V gene. CDR3 size: 13 residues. Germline trimming cut 9 bases from V and 4 bases from J; bases unmatched to any gene: 7. The DNA for the CDR3 is TGTGCCAGTACAGGGGGTTGGTCCACTGAAGCTTTCTTT. This encodes CASTGGWSTEAFF. Based on the CDR3 plus reference TRBV2 and TRBJ1-1, the full variable domain is EPEVTQTPSHQVTQMGQEVILRCVPISNHLYFYWYRQILGQKVEFLVSFYNNEISEKSEIFDDQFSVERPDGSNFTLKIRSTKLEDSAMYFCASTGGWSTEAFFGQGTRLTVV.

This clone was seen a few times. The chain joins TRBV25-1 to TRBJ2-2; 8 bases match TRBD1. The germline gives CDR1 MGHDK, CDR2 SYGVNS. The CDR3 spans 17 residues. V lost 1 base to trimming and J lost 5 bases; unmatched junction nucleotides: 9. CDR3 amino acids: CASSESWQGASTGELFF. Written as DNA, the CDR3 is TGTGCCAGCAGTGAATCTTGGCAGGGGGCTTCTACCGGGGAGCTGTTTTTT.

In this sample, this clone turned up a few times. Additional DNA sequences in this sample encode the identical CDR3. The chain couples TRBV7-2 to TRBJ2-7, with D possibly being TRBD2 (6 bases). The CDR3 sequence is 15 residues long. Trimming removed 1 base from V and 2 bases from J, with 12 bases in between. Germline lookup yields CDR1 SGHTA and CDR2 FQGNSA. CDR3 nucleotides: TGTGCCAGCAGCTTAGTAGGGACTGGACCCTACGAGCAGTACTTC. Encoded protein: CASSLVGTGPYEQYF.

This clone occurred a few times. The chain employs TRBV18 and TRBJ2-5; TRBD1 agrees at 10 bases. The CDR3 loop spans 15 amino acids. V lost 1 base to trimming and J lost 5 bases; unmatched junction nucleotides: 4. CDR1 is KGHSH and CDR2 is LQKENI in the germline V gene. CDR3 protein: CASSPLGTGAETQYF. DNA for the CDR3: TGTGCCAGCTCACCACTTGGGACAGGGGCTGAGACCCAGTACTTC.

The chain employs TRBV15 and TRBJ2-1; possibly TRBD1 for D (6 bases). CDR3 length equals 15 residues. Germline V lookup: CDR1 LNHNV, CDR2 YYDKDF (reference sequence). Between the trimmed V and J ends, which lost 1 base and 4 bases, there was a span of 11 bases. CDR3 protein: CATSRAGQNYNEQFF. DNA of the CDR3: TGTGCCACCAGCAGAGCTGGACAGAATTACAATGAGCAGTTCTTC.

The chain has TRBV6-1 and TRBJ2-5, with TRBD2 as a possible D gene (5 bases). This CDR3 comprises 14 residues. The germline V gene has CDR1 MNHNS and CDR2 SASEGT. Trimming pared 6 bases from V and 1 base from J, leaving 12 bases between. The chain's CDR3 is CASSSGLTQETQYF. For the CDR3, the DNA is TGTGCCAGCAGCAGTGGACTGACCCAAGAGACCCAGTACTTC.

Notes on this clone: The same CDR3 arises from other DNA sequences in this sample as well. The rearrangement joins TRBV4-3 to TRBJ2-1, with D unresolved. The CDR3 covers 13 residues. Germline CDR1 LGHNA, CDR2 YSLEER. V was shortened by 0 bases and J by 9 bases, with 9 bases between the two germline ends. Here the CDR3 reads CASSQDSRAEQFF. CDR3 coding DNA: TGCGCCAGCAGCCAAGATTCCCGGGCTGAGCAGTTCTTC.

There are a few counts of this clone. CDR3 sequence (DNA): TGCGCCAGCAGCCAAGATGTAGCGGGGTACAATGAGCAGTTCTTC. This encodes CASSQDVAGYNEQFF. This chain joins TRBV4-1 and TRBJ2-1, with TRBD2 identical over 8 bases. V lost 0 bases and J lost 4; bases outside the gene matches: 2. The germline V gene has CDR1 MGHRA and CDR2 YSYEKL. The CDR3 is 15 residues long.

This chain links TRBV9 with TRBJ2-7; TRBD1 matches at 7 bases. V lost 0 bases and J lost 2; bases outside the gene matches: 8. This CDR3 spans 16 amino acids. Germline CDR1 is SGDLS and CDR2 is YYNGEE. This CDR3 is CASSVDPGTVAYEQYF. Here the CDR3 DNA reads TGTGCCAGCAGCGTAGACCCCGGGACAGTAGCCTACGAGCAGTACTTC.

This clone was detected only a few times. The CDR3 region is CASSPDRSRPEAFF. CDR3 coding DNA: TGTGCCAGCAGTCCGGACAGATCACGCCCTGAAGCTTTCTTT. The rearrangement links TRBV4-2 to TRBJ1-1; the D gene is possibly TRBD1 (6 bases). The length of the CDR3 is 14 residues. Trimming removed 6 bases from V and 6 bases from J, with 17 bases in between. Germline CDR1 is LGHNA and CDR2 is YNFKEQ.

The J gene is TRBJ2-5, the V gene TRBV7-9; TRBD1 is a possible D gene (5 bases). V lost 2 bases to trimming and J lost 1 base, with 17 bases between them. The CDR3 has 17 residues. CDR1 and CDR2 from the germline V gene are SEHNR and FQNEAQ (reference sequence). CDR3 region: CASSLPPTVQGQETQYF. The DNA for the CDR3 is TGTGCCAGCAGCTTACCCCCCACAGTGCAGGGCCAAGAGACCCAGTACTTC. The full variable domain, rest sourced from reference TRBV7-9 and TRBJ2-5, is DTGVSQNPRHKITKRGQNVTFRCDPISEHNRLYWYRQTLGQGPEFLTYFQNEAQLEKSRLLSDRFSAERPKGSFSTLEIQRTEQGDSAMYLCASSLPPTVQGQETQYFGPGTRLLVL.